Listed below are T cell receptor beta chains from one sample, sequenced in a study of vaccination and CD4 T cells after COVID-19. One entry per CDR3 protein, called by TCRdb with MiXCR from the PCR reads. The sample records tens of thousands of distinct CDR3 sequences, around 58% being singletons. The sample in question was CD4+ T cells from blood, obtained before SARS-CoV-2 vaccination. These receptor sequences come from a human donor who had recovered from COVID-19. The CDR3 runs from the conserved cysteine through the conserved F or W. The D gene is left open where the match is weak. Expanded clones get a size class; other rows say once, few or many, or leave the size out.

J gene: TRBJ2-3; clone size: few; V gene: TRBV7-2; D gene: TRBD2; CDR3 DNA: TGTGCCAGCAGGGGAGGATCCCTACTAGCGGGAGTAGCAGATACGCAGTATTTT; CDR3 protein: CASRGGSLLAGVADTQYF
J gene: TRBJ2-2; clone size: -; V gene: TRBV6-1; D gene: -; CDR3 DNA: TGTGCCAGCATCGACACCGGGGAGCTGTTTTTT; CDR3 protein: CASIDTGELFF
J gene: TRBJ1-6; clone size: -; V gene: TRBV4-3; D gene: -; CDR3 DNA: TGCGCCAGCAGCCAAGACTACCCGAATTCACCCCTCCACTTT; CDR3 protein: CASSQDYPNSPLHF
J gene: TRBJ2-7; clone size: -; V gene: TRBV20-1; D gene: TRBD2; CDR3 DNA: TGCAGTGCTGGCAGCGGGAGTGTGGGCGAGCAGTACTTC; CDR3 protein: CSAGSGSVGEQYF
J gene: TRBJ1-3; clone size: -; V gene: TRBV20-1; D gene: -; CDR3 DNA: TGCAGTGCGTTATCTGGGACAAGCTCTGGAAACACCATATATTTT; CDR3 protein: CSALSGTSSGNTIYF
J gene: TRBJ1-4; clone size: -; V gene: TRBV20-1; D gene: TRBD1; CDR3 DNA: TGCAGTGCAATCCCGACAGGGGGGAGACTTAATGAAAAACTGTTTTTT; CDR3 protein: CSAIPTGGRLNEKLFF
J gene: TRBJ2-3; clone size: -; V gene: TRBV6-1; D gene: TRBD1; CDR3 DNA: TGTGCCAGCAGAAAGACAGGGGCGACAGATACGCAGTATTTT; CDR3 protein: CASRKTGATDTQYF
J gene: TRBJ2-3; clone size: few; V gene: TRBV7-2; D gene: TRBD2; CDR3 DNA: TGTGCCAGCAGCTGGACTAGCGGGAGGGCAGATACGCAGTATTTT; CDR3 protein: CASSWTSGRADTQYF
J gene: TRBJ1-1; clone size: -; V gene: TRBV2; D gene: -; CDR3 DNA: TGTGCCAGCAGTGCTAAGAACACTGAAGCTTTCTTT; CDR3 protein: CASSAKNTEAFF
J gene: TRBJ1-1; clone size: -; V gene: TRBV20-1; D gene: -; CDR3 DNA: TGCAGTGCTACCGAGGGAGGGGGCACTGAAGCTTTCTTT; CDR3 protein: CSATEGGGTEAFF
J gene: TRBJ1-4; clone size: -; V gene: TRBV6-5; D gene: -; CDR3 DNA: TGTGCCAGCAGTTACCGGCAAGATAATGAAAAACTGTTTTTT; CDR3 protein: CASSYRQDNEKLFF
J gene: TRBJ2-4; clone size: -; V gene: TRBV20-1; D gene: TRBD1; CDR3 DNA: TGCAGTGGCGGAAACACCGGGACAGGGGGAACCAAAAACATTCAGTACTTC; CDR3 protein: CSGGNTGTGGTKNIQYF
J gene: TRBJ1-2; clone size: few; V gene: TRBV7-8; D gene: -; CDR3 DNA: TGTGCCAGCAGCTTAGAACGGCACCAAGGCGGTGGCTACACCTTC; CDR3 protein: CASSLERHQGGGYTF
J gene: TRBJ2-5; clone size: -; V gene: TRBV12-3/TRBV12-4; D gene: TRBD2; CDR3 DNA: TGTGCCAGCTCCCGACCTATTTTAGCGGGAGCCCTCCAAGAGACCCAGTACTTC; CDR3 protein: CASSRPILAGALQETQYF
J gene: TRBJ2-2; clone size: few; V gene: TRBV27; D gene: -; CDR3 DNA: TGTGCCAGCAGACGATATAGGGGGGAGCTGTTTTTT; CDR3 protein: CASRRYRGELFF
J gene: TRBJ2-3; clone size: -; V gene: TRBV4-1; D gene: -; CDR3 DNA: TGCGCCAGCAGCCAAGACCTCACTAGCACAGATACGCAGTATTTT; CDR3 protein: CASSQDLTSTDTQYF
J gene: TRBJ2-7; clone size: few; V gene: TRBV15; D gene: -; CDR3 DNA: TGTGCCACCAGCAGACAGGGCGTTTTCCCCAACGCCCCTTACGAGCAGTACTTC; CDR3 protein: CATSRQGVFPNAPYEQYF
J gene: TRBJ1-1; clone size: -; V gene: TRBV20-1; D gene: TRBD1; CDR3 DNA: TGCAGTGCTGTACCCCCGTATACAGGGGGCACTGAAGCTTTCTTT; CDR3 protein: CSAVPPYTGGTEAFF
J gene: TRBJ1-3; clone size: -; V gene: TRBV20-1; D gene: -; CDR3 DNA: TGCAGTGCTAGAGGGGGCGGTTTAGTTCGTACCATATATTTT; CDR3 protein: CSARGGGLVRTIYF
J gene: TRBJ2-7; clone size: -; V gene: TRBV6-5; D gene: TRBD2; CDR3 DNA: TGTGCCAGCAGTTACCTGCGGGAGAAGGACGAGCAGTACTTC; CDR3 protein: CASSYLREKDEQYF
J gene: TRBJ1-5; clone size: -; V gene: TRBV6-5; D gene: TRBD1; CDR3 DNA: TGTGCCAGCAGTTACTACAGGGGGAGTCAGCCCCAGCATTTT; CDR3 protein: CASSYYRGSQPQHF
J gene: TRBJ1-5; clone size: few; V gene: TRBV6-1; D gene: -; CDR3 DNA: TGTGCCAGCAGGGAGTTGACGGGCCAGCCCCAGCATTTT; CDR3 protein: CASRELTGQPQHF
J gene: TRBJ1-5; clone size: -; V gene: TRBV30; D gene: TRBD1; CDR3 DNA: TGTGCCTGGAGTAAGGGGACAGTAAATAGCAATCAGCCCCAGCATTTT; CDR3 protein: CAWSKGTVNSNQPQHF